Sequencing of this T cell receptor beta chain was carried out in a study of long-term antiretroviral therapy in people with HIV. Survey-level immunoSEQ v3.0 assays were run. The method was immunoSEQ multiplex PCR; TCRdb's version includes in-frame clones alone and lacks a portion of them. The table has approximately 15,000 clones, approximately 82% seen once. This CDR3 contains 15 residues. Per the germline V gene, CDR1 is ENHRY and CDR2 is SYGVKD. The V segment lost 6 bases and the J segment 8 bases; nucleotides outside the gene matches: 11. Two or more post-ART PBMC samples, plus at least one pre-ART sample, were available for each donor.

This chain connects TRBV10-3 to TRBJ2-1; 9 bases align to TRBD2. Sample: unsorted PBMCs, taken 0.4 years after starting antiretroviral therapy. This clonotype originated in a man aged 25-45 years with HIV. CDR3 protein: CAISEGAGGPDEQFF. The CDR3, as DNA: TGTGCCATCAGCGAAGGGGCGGGAGGGCCGGATGAGCAGTTCTTC.